The present T cell receptor (beta chain) was sequenced within a study of T-cell memory formation after mild COVID-19. This clonotype has ten or more counts. TCRdb fed the 5' RACE reads into MiXCR, producing one record per CDR3 protein. The sample shows a few hundred thousand distinct CDR3 sequences, approximately 10% of them seen only once. Trimming cost V 2 bases and J 1 base; bases outside gene matches: 2. The germline gives CDR1 SGHRS, CDR2 YFSETQ. The CDR3 is 14 amino acids. The clonotype was recovered from a man aged 18 to 29 who had mild COVID-19 (a few samples of this study predate the infection). Cell type and time point are not known. The sequencing input was PBMCs or a T cell subset sorted from them (not recorded which). The chain couples TRBV5-1 to TRBJ2-7, with 8 bases lining up with TRBD1. As DNA, the CDR3 is TGCGCCAGCAGCTTCCGGACAGGGTCCTACGAGCAGTACTTC. Translation: CASSFRTGSYEQYF.